This T cell receptor (beta chain) derives from a study of identifying expanded T cells in peripheral blood. Overall study results and limits: Over about two and four weeks, about 15 and 18 clones changed, versus approximately 1.1 between replicates. Variance in clone template counts between roughly 2-week samples significantly increased with total template count across all healthy donors.

TCRdb's copy holds only in-frame clones and misses some; the assay was immunoSEQ multiplex PCR. The sample yields over 100,000 clones, about 87% seen once. This CDR3 is 13 amino acids long. V dropped 5 bases and J dropped 4 bases, with 12 bases sitting between them. CDR1 MNHNY and CDR2 SVGAGI come from the germline V gene (reference sequence). On this clone: Antigen specificity is unknown.

Collection occurred without any documented infections or immune events in donors. The sample consisted of blood. The chain carries TRBV6-6 and TRBJ2-7; D remains unclear. The source of this sequence is a person aged 18 to 75 in good health. The CDR3 DNA reads as TGTGCCAGCAGTCCCCCGCAAACTTACGAGCAGTACTTC. Amino acid sequence: CASSPPQTYEQYF.